This T cell receptor beta chain was observed in a study of regulatory T cells in long-lasting Graves disease. Only a few counts were recorded for this clonotype. Antigen specificity is unknown. Time point in this sample: newly diagnosed GD, antithyroid drugs for less than 3 months. Scientists built the TCR library using RNA that was extracted from PBMCs. Patients were enrolled at an endocrinology department in Xi'an, China. This CDR3 is built from 15 residues. Trimming shortened V by 4 bases and J by 3 bases, and 15 bases separated the two germline ends. Germline V gene lookup returns CDR1 SNHLY and CDR2 FYNNEI. In building TCR beta libraries, iRepertoire HTBI primers were used together with Arm-PCR of CDR3 regions. TCRdb processed the multiplex PCR reads anew with MiXCR; each CDR3 protein has one entry. The sample records 300,000 to 400,000 distinct CDR3 sequences, 15% to 20% being singletons. Study-level results: Persistent disease exhibited a predilection for TRBV28, TRBJ1-2 and TRBJ2-5.

These data were also filed under a second study, of T cells in Graves' hyperthyroidism and ophthalmopathy. That paper notes: The TCR CDR3 first-round RT-PCR relied on the HTBI primer set.

The clonotype originates from a man aged 40-50 years with Graves disease. The chain has TRBV2 and TRBJ1-1; the D is unclear. The sample in question was peripheral blood mononuclear cells (PBMCs), obtained at new diagnosis, from a patient treated with antithyroid drugs. CDR3 in amino acids: CASSGVGSKDTEAFF. CDR3 in DNA: TGTGCCAGCAGTGGGGTAGGCAGTAAGGACACTGAAGCTTTCTTT. The complete variable domain, with remaining parts taken from reference TRBV2 and TRBJ1-1, reads EPEVTQTPSHQVTQMGQEVILRCVPISNHLYFYWYRQILGQKVEFLVSFYNNEISEKSEIFDDQFSVERPDGSNFTLKIRSTKLEDSAMYFCASSGVGSKDTEAFFGQGTRLTVV.